This entry lists 27 T cell receptor beta chains sequenced from one sample in a study of T cells in Graves' hyperthyroidism and ophthalmopathy (dated by TCRdb to the late 2010s). Library generation was performed with multiplex PCR. TCRdb shows the sequencer as Illumina HiSeq 2000. The TCR beta CDR3 regions were amplified from the RNA transcripts. The first round of RT-PCR for the TCR CDR3 was performed with the HTBI primer set and the Qiagen OneStep RT-PCR kit. TCRdb applied fastp at Q25 and MiXCR to the public reads, then kept only in-frame beta chains. Every CDR3 protein is listed once, alongside the most common genes and DNA of its rows. The sample table shows hundreds of thousands of distinct CDR3 sequences, and over 35% are seen once. The top ten clones comprise roughly 31% of the sample. Source material: blood. These receptors all come from a woman aged 40 to 50 with Graves' hyperthyroidism.

In this sample, this clonotype turned up a few times. The chain uses TRBV14 and TRBJ1-1, with D unclear. CDR3 length equals 12 residues. Germline values: CDR1 SGHDN, CDR2 FVKESK. Trimming removed 1 base from V and 10 bases from J, with 10 bases in between. For the CDR3, the DNA is TGTGCCAGCAGCCAAGTTGGCCTCACAGCTTTCTTT. Protein sequence: CASSQVGLTAFF.

Regarding this clonotype: Here the CDR3 omits its conserved ending phenylalanine or tryptophan, so a read error is the likely source. The chain combines TRBV2 with TRBJ1-4; 10 nucleotides line up with TRBD1. The germline CDR1 and CDR2 sequences are SNHLY and FYNNEI. The CDR3 length is 15 residues. Trimming cost V 4 bases and J 8 bases; bases outside gene matches: 7. The CDR3 here is CASSVPGQGREKLFL. The CDR3 DNA reads as TGTGCCAGCAGTGTTCCGGGACAGGGGAGGGAAAAACTGTTTCTT.

This chain uses TRBV12-3 or TRBV12-4 with TRBJ1-6; D is uncertain. V dropped 3 bases and J dropped 6 bases, with 12 bases sitting between them. CDR3 length: 15 residues. For the CDR3, the DNA is TGTGCCAGCAGTTTGGGAGCTCGTTTTAATTCACCCCTCCACTTT. As protein: CASSLGARFNSPLHF.

This chain uses TRBV4-3 with TRBJ2-7; TRBD2 matches 9 bases. The CDR3 is 17 amino acids. V shed 0 bases, J shed 4 bases, and the junction held 10 bases outside the gene matches. Germline lookup yields CDR1 LGHNA and CDR2 YSLEER. The CDR3 region has the DNA TGCGCCAGCAGCCAAGATCGTGCGGCGGGAGGGTTGTACGAGCAGTACTTC. As protein: CASSQDRAAGGLYEQYF.

J is TRBJ1-3 and V is TRBV24-1; perhaps TRBD1 as D (6 bases). TRBJ2-3 matches the DNA end more closely, so the J call is doubtful. Germline assignment: CDR1 KGHDR and CDR2 SFDVKD. The CDR3 runs to 13 residues. Written as DNA, the CDR3 is TGTGCCACCAGTGATTGGGGGCTCTATACGCAGTATTTT. Encoded protein: CATSDWGLYTQYF.

This clonotype came up many times. V usage is TRBV6-6 and J usage is TRBJ1-5; 7 bases map to TRBD1. With 6 bases clipped from V and 5 bases from J, the junction kept 4 bases outside the gene matches. Germline assignment: CDR1 MNHNY and CDR2 SVGAGI (reference sequence). There are 13 residues in the CDR3. The CDR3 coding sequence is TGTGCCAGCAGGGACAGGATAGATCAGCCCCAGCATTTT. This sequence encodes CASRDRIDQPQHF.

The chain has TRBV12-3 or TRBV12-4 and TRBJ2-7; 11 bases match TRBD2. The CDR3 has 15 residues. V lost 4 bases and J lost 3; bases outside the gene matches: 5. The CDR3 nucleotides are TGTGCCAGCAGTTACTCGACTAGCGGGGACTACGAGCAGTACTTC. This codes for CASSYSTSGDYEQYF.

Of note for this clonotype: This may arise from a read error, as a much more abundant clone is one base away. The chain links TRBV5-4 to TRBJ1-1; D gene unclear. Trimming left V 2 bases short and J 2 bases short, with 10 bases between. CDR1 and CDR2 from the germline V gene are SGHNT and YYREEE (reference sequence). This CDR3 comprises 14 residues. CDR3 nucleotide sequence: TGTGCCAGCAGCTTTGGACCGAGCAACACTGAAGCTTTCTTT. It translates to CASSFGPSNTEAFF.

This clonotype has at least ten counts. The V gene is TRBV20-1, the J gene TRBJ1-2; D is possibly TRBD1 (5 bases). The germline CDR1 and CDR2 sequences are DFQATT and SNEGSKA (reference sequence). CDR3 size: 13 residues. V was pared by 5 bases and J by 4 bases, with 14 bases between. The CDR3 nucleotides read TGCAGTGCTGAACGGGACCCTCCCTATGGCTACACCTTC. It codes for CSAERDPPYGYTF.

The rearrangement joins TRBV28 to TRBJ2-7; no reliable D call. V lost 7 bases and J lost 2, with 12 bases in between. The germline CDR1 and CDR2 sequences are MDHEN and SYDVKM. CDR3 length: 13 residues. DNA for the CDR3: TGTGCCAGCAAAACCAGGACCGCCTACGAGCAGTACTTC. Its translation: CASKTRTAYEQYF.

This clonotype was counted only a few times. The chain has TRBV6-5 and TRBJ2-3; D call uncertain. V gave up 6 bases and J gave up 2 bases, with 12 bases separating them. The CDR3 is 14 amino acids. Germline V gene lookup returns CDR1 MNHEY and CDR2 SVGAGI. CDR3 sequence reads: CASSDLGTTDTQYF. CDR3 nucleotide sequence: TGTGCCAGCAGCGACCTTGGAACCACAGATACGCAGTATTTT.

Details on this clonotype: One junction end does not reproduce the germline sequence, and a read error may be involved. The V gene is TRBV7-9, the J gene TRBJ1-2, with TRBD1 as a possible D gene (6 bases). This CDR3 has 15 residues. CDR1 SEHNR and CDR2 FQNEAQ come from the germline V gene (reference sequence). The CDR3 reads CASSLGTQGAHGYTF. CDR3 in DNA: TGTGCCAGCAGTTTAGGGACACAGGGAGCGCATGGCTACACCTTC.

This clonotype was observed a handful of times. The chain is built from TRBV20-1 and TRBJ1-2, with D possibly matching TRBD1 (6 bases). Trimming removed 6 bases at V and 2 bases at J, with 22 bases between. The CDR3 is 16 residues long. CDR1 is DFQATT, CDR2 SNEGSKA, per germline (reference sequence). The CDR3 loop reads CSARFRLGGDNYGYTF. In DNA form, the CDR3 reads TGCAGTGCCCGATTTCGTCTAGGGGGGGACAACTATGGCTACACCTTC.

This chain's CDR3 is CSADKTGGLGEQYF. The DNA of the CDR3 is TGCAGTGCTGACAAGACAGGGGGACTAGGCGAGCAGTACTTC. The rearrangement uses TRBV20-1 and TRBJ2-7; D perhaps matches TRBD1 (9 bases). The CDR3 covers 14 residues. CDR1 is DFQATT and CDR2 is SNEGSKA in the germline V gene (reference sequence). V lost 5 bases and J 6 bases, leaving 20 bases between the germline ends.

This chain connects TRBV9 to TRBJ2-5; D is unresolved. This CDR3 is built from 16 residues. Trimming took 4 bases from V and 3 from J, leaving 19 bases between them. Germline CDR1 is SGDLS and CDR2 is YYNGEE. The CDR3 bases are TGTGCCAGCAGCAAACAATCTTGGACGGAGAAAGAGACCCAGTACTTC. Its protein is CASSKQSWTEKETQYF.

This rearrangement joins TRBV6-6 to TRBJ1-3; 9 positions agree with TRBD1. V dropped 5 bases and J dropped 7; count of bases not matched to a gene: 6. The CDR3 is 14 residues long. Germline V gene data show CDR1 as MNHNY and CDR2 as SVGAGI (reference sequence). This chain's CDR3 is CASSRQGVHNTIYF. The DNA for the CDR3 is TGTGCCAGCAGTCGACAGGGGGTTCATAACACCATATATTTT.

This clonotype showed up many times. This chain links TRBV20-1 with TRBJ1-5; maybe TRBD1 (6 bases). Germline V gene sequence: CDR1 DFQATT, CDR2 SNEGSKA (reference sequence). The CDR3 totals 15 residues. Trimming pared 3 bases from V and 6 bases from J, leaving 18 bases between. CDR3 region: CSARAGGTGSQPQHF. For the CDR3, the DNA is TGCAGTGCTAGGGCGGGGGGCACAGGTAGTCAGCCCCAGCATTTT.

This clonotype was picked up a small number of times. The genes are TRBV4-1 and TRBJ1-2; 10 bases line up with TRBD1. CDR1 and CDR2 (germline): MGHRA, YSYEKL. The CDR3 covers 15 residues. Losses at the gene ends were 4 bases for V and 3 bases for J; bases not matched to a gene: 5. CDR3 region: CASSLRTGGDYGYTF. In nucleotides, the CDR3 is TGCGCCAGCAGCCTCAGGACAGGGGGGGACTATGGCTACACCTTC.

The V call is TRBV12-3 or TRBV12-4, the J call TRBJ1-6; possibly TRBD1 for D (6 bases). V was trimmed by 9 bases and J by 1 base, leaving 13 bases between them. The CDR3 has 15 residues. The CDR3: CASRGGESYNSPLHF. The CDR3 DNA reads TGTGCCAGTCGGGGGGGCGAGTCCTATAATTCACCCCTCCACTTT.

This clonotype was recorded many times. This sequence joins TRBV29-1 and TRBJ1-2; perhaps TRBD1 as D (5 bases). The CDR3 loop spans 15 amino acids. CDR1 and CDR2 from the germline V gene are SQVTM and ANQGSEA. V was trimmed by 6 bases and J by 3 bases, leaving 20 bases between them. CDR3 in DNA: TGCAGCGTCTTCCACCCGGGTCCGGGGGACTATGGCTACACCTTC. Translating gives CSVFHPGPGDYGYTF.

Ten or more counts support this clonotype. V usage is TRBV2 and J usage is TRBJ2-2; possibly TRBD1 for D (5 bases). CDR1 and CDR2 (germline): SNHLY, FYNNEI. The CDR3 loop spans 14 amino acids. Trimming pared 2 bases from V and 9 bases from J, leaving 13 bases between. The CDR3 DNA is TGTGCCAGCAGTGAATCCAGGGCCGGTAGGGAGCTGTTTTTT. Translating gives CASSESRAGRELFF.

This clonotype was counted only a few times. The chain combines TRBV20-1 with TRBJ2-7; 15 bases are a match to TRBD2. The CDR3 runs to 17 residues. The germline CDR1 and CDR2 sequences are DFQATT and SNEGSKA (reference sequence). The CDR3 is CSVRGLAGGRPTYEQYF. CDR3 DNA sequence: TGCAGCGTAAGAGGACTAGCGGGAGGGCGCCCCACCTACGAGCAGTACTTC.

The V call is TRBV6-1, the J call TRBJ2-7, with TRBD1 identical over 8 bases. The J call may be wrong; the DNA end is better matched by TRBJ2-1. This CDR3 is 15 amino acids long. The germline V gene has CDR1 MNHNS and CDR2 SASEGT. The CDR3 protein is CASSELQQGGNEQFF. The CDR3 nucleotides are TGTGCCAGCAGTGAACTCCAACAGGGGGGCAATGAGCAGTTCTTC.

The chain uses TRBV4-3 and TRBJ1-1; TRBD1 matches at 8 bases. CDR1 is LGHNA and CDR2 is YSLEER in the germline V gene. V dropped 2 bases and J dropped 5; count of bases not matched to a gene: 4. This CDR3 has 14 amino acids. The CDR3 loop reads CASSQQQGGTEAFF. CDR3 bases: TGCGCCAGCAGCCAACAACAGGGGGGAACTGAAGCTTTCTTT.

In this sample, this clonotype turned up a few times. The chain links TRBV7-2 to TRBJ1-4; TRBD1 is a possible D gene (6 bases). The CDR3 is 14 residues long. CDR1 and CDR2 (germline): SGHTA, FQGNSA. The V and J ends lost 4 bases and 8 bases respectively, with 14 bases between them. CDR3: CASSWKQGGEKLFF. The CDR3 nucleotides read TGTGCCAGCAGCTGGAAACAGGGTGGGGAAAAACTGTTTTTT.

This clonotype was observed a few times. CDR3 residues: CASSSAEPNSPLHF. CDR3 sequence (DNA): TGTGCCAGCAGTTCAGCGGAGCCAAATTCACCCCTCCACTTT. The V call is TRBV12-3 or TRBV12-4, the J call TRBJ1-6; D gene uncertain. The CDR3 is 14 amino acids. The ends were cut back, 4 bases at V and 7 bases at J, with 11 bases in the middle.

This clonotype was seen ten or more times. A junction boundary mismatches the germline segment, possibly from a read error. V is TRBV10-1 and J is TRBJ2-6; no firm D call. The CDR3 contains 14 residues. Germline V lookup: CDR1 WNHNN, CDR2 SYGVQD (reference sequence). The CDR3 sequence: CASSSRSGANVLTF. CDR3 nucleotides: TGTGCCAGCAGCTCGCGTTCTGGGGCCAACGTCCTGACTTTC.